This TCR beta chain was sequenced in a study of T cells in Graves' hyperthyroidism and ophthalmopathy. The overall study: Before any treatment, at initial diagnosis, peripheral blood was collected.

Amplified regions were TCR beta CDR3 sequences from RNA transcripts. First-round RT-PCR targeting the TCR CDR3 was performed with the HTBI primer set. TCRdb processed the multiplex PCR reads anew with MiXCR; each CDR3 protein has one entry. The sample lists some 510,000 distinct CDR3 sequences, less than 25% occurring once. V trimming: 9 bases; J trimming: 6 bases; junction bases outside the gene matches: 20. There are 17 residues in the CDR3. Germline V gene data show CDR1 as LGHDT and CDR2 as YNNKEL (reference sequence). Findings of the study overall: Among clonotypes expanded in thyroid above 0.001, most were also found in blood. A model built on 13 V-J features separated ophthalmopathy from stable hyperthyroidism.

Hyperthyroidism of Graves' type that showed no ophthalmopathy progression within 18 months was stable. Only one count was recorded for this clonotype. Its cognate antigen is unknown. The V gene is TRBV3-1, the J gene TRBJ2-5, with 9 positions matching TRBD2. Sequencing was performed on blood. This receptor was identified in a man younger than 30 with Graves' hyperthyroidism. The CDR3 is CASLPLFSGSPHQTQYF. The CDR3 nucleotides read TGTGCCAGTTTACCCCTCTTTAGCGGGAGCCCCCACCAGACCCAGTACTTC.